These 3 T cell receptor beta chains share one sample of origin, sequenced in a study of cytomegalovirus exposure and HLA in healthy donors. The primer mix had 60 Vbeta and 13 Jbeta primers. Clones were read by immunoSEQ multiplex PCR, and TCRdb kept only the in-frame ones, dropping some. The sample contains 140,000 to 150,000 clones, over 80% of which appear only once. Sequenced material: PBMCs. The receptor set was obtained from a male donor in good health and CMV-seronegative.

The CDR3 coding sequence is TGTGCCAGCAGCCAATCCCTGACAGTGGGCACCGGGGAGCTGTTTTTT. Translated, it gives CASSQSLTVGTGELFF. This chain uses TRBV11-2 with TRBJ2-2; perhaps TRBD1 as D (5 bases). V was shortened by 5 bases and J by 4 bases, with 17 bases between the two germline ends. The germline gives CDR1 SGHAT, CDR2 FQNNGV. The CDR3 consists of 16 residues.

The rearrangement joins TRBV6-5 to TRBJ2-2; TRBD2 is a possible D gene (7 bases). Germline values: CDR1 MNHEY, CDR2 SVGAGI. Trimming left V 3 bases short and J 4 bases short, with 12 bases between. This CDR3 comprises 15 residues. The DNA of the CDR3 is TGTGCCAGCAGTTATGAGGGAGGGGGCACCGGGGAGCTGTTTTTT. Translating gives CASSYEGGGTGELFF.

The chain links TRBV6-6 to TRBJ1-2; 7 positions match TRBD1. CDR3 length equals 13 residues. V was clipped by 1 base and J by 5 bases; unmatched bases: 1. The germline CDR1 and CDR2 sequences are MNHNY and SVGAGI (reference sequence). CDR3 nucleotide sequence: TGTGCCAGCAGTTACTTACAGGGGTATGGCTACACCTTC. Translating it yields CASSYLQGYGYTF.